The 25 T cell receptor beta chains reported below all come from one sample, sequenced in a study of blood T cells in healthy people across ages. A sample-barcoded 5' primer and a J-beta primer mix were used in a second PCR of about 7 to 12 cycles. TCRdb ran MiXCR on the 5' RACE reads and lists one entry per CDR3 protein. The data show 900,000 to 950,000 distinct CDR3 sequences, about 29% seen once. The same specimen was also included in a second study, on T cells of mothers and their children.

Sequences were obtained from blood. The receptors shown here come from a middle-aged woman in good health.

The chain carries TRBV7-2 and TRBJ1-2; maybe TRBD1 (6 bases). Trimming pared 2 bases from V and 4 bases from J, leaving 14 bases between. Germline lookup yields CDR1 SGHTA and CDR2 FQGNSA. The CDR3 has 15 residues. The chain's CDR3 is CASSLSPGAGYGYTF. DNA for the CDR3: TGTGCCAGCAGCTTATCCCCAGGGGCCGGCTATGGCTACACCTTC.

This clonotype was seen repeatedly, ten times or more. Germline is not matched at one junction end, which may reflect a read error. The chain uses TRBV5-1 and TRBJ2-1; tentatively, D is TRBD2 (5 bases). The CDR3 sequence is 14 residues long. The germline CDR1 and CDR2 sequences are SGHRS and YFSETQ. The CDR3 DNA is TGTGCCAGCAGCTTGGAAGGCGGGTACAATGAGCAGTTCTTC. Encoded protein: CASSLEGGYNEQFF.

The V and J genes are TRBV7-9 and TRBJ2-1; 14 bases align to TRBD2. Trimming took 4 bases from V and 8 from J; bases not matched to a gene: 7. Germline values: CDR1 SEHNR, CDR2 FQNEAQ (reference sequence). This CDR3 region has 16 residues. CDR3 in DNA: TGTGCCAGCAGCTCCCCGACTAGCGGGGGGGAAGATGAGCAGTTCTTC. Its protein product is CASSSPTSGGEDEQFF.

This clonotype has only a few counts. The chain links TRBV12-5 to TRBJ2-1; D is possibly TRBD1 or TRBD2 (5 bases each). The CDR3 runs 13 residues. Germline assignment: CDR1 LGHNT and CDR2 FRNRAP. The V and J ends lost 1 base and 4 bases respectively, with 5 bases between them. The DNA of the CDR3 is TGTGCTAGTGGTTTGGGGGGGTACAATGAGCAGTTCTTC. Encoded protein: CASGLGGYNEQFF.

This clonotype was seen many times. The chain links TRBV29-1 to TRBJ2-5, with 10 bases that match TRBD1. In germline, CDR1 is SQVTM, CDR2 ANQGSEA. This CDR3 is built from 13 residues. Losses at the gene ends were 5 bases for V and 5 bases for J; bases not matched to a gene: 5. CDR3 nucleotides: TGCAGCGTTAGACAGGGGGCCTCGGAGACCCAGTACTTC. This codes for CSVRQGASETQYF.

Turning to this clonotype: The germline gene is not matched at one end of the junction; a read error may be the cause. The chain couples TRBV6-2 or TRBV6-3 to TRBJ2-1; 9 bases map to TRBD2. The germline CDR1 and CDR2 sequences are MNHEY and SVGEGT. There are 15 residues in the CDR3. The CDR3 loop is CASSYLGSGGNVQFF. The CDR3 nucleotides read TGTGCCAGCAGTTATCTGGGAAGCGGGGGGAATGTGCAGTTCTTC.

This clonotype came up a few times. V is TRBV6-2 or TRBV6-3 and J is TRBJ1-2; weak D call: TRBD1 (6 bases). Trimming cost V 6 bases and J 7 bases, with 21 bases left between them. Germline values: CDR1 MNHEY, CDR2 SVGEGT. This CDR3 spans 15 amino acids. The CDR3 reads CASSQQLTTGSGYTF. In nucleotides, the CDR3 is TGTGCCAGCAGCCAACAGCTAACCACAGGGTCTGGCTACACCTTC.

This clonotype was seen a few times. A read error may account for a junction end that differs from germline. The rearrangement joins TRBV5-1 to TRBJ1-4; the D is unclear. Germline V gene data show CDR1 as SGHRS and CDR2 as YFSETQ. The CDR3 covers 15 residues. The CDR3 reads CASSLDPGTNEKLFF. CDR3 in DNA: TGCGCCAGCAGTTTGGATCCAGGCACTAATGAAAAACTGTTTTTT.

This clonotype came up a few times. The CDR3 sequence is CSGGDITYGYTF. DNA of the CDR3: TGCAGCGGGGGGGACATAACCTATGGCTACACCTTC. J is TRBJ1-2 and V is TRBV29-1, with D perhaps TRBD1 (6 bases). The germline V and J ends were trimmed by 7 bases and 4 bases, with 13 bases remaining between them. Germline V gene lookup returns CDR1 SQVTM and CDR2 ANQGSEA. The CDR3 has 12 residues.

This clonotype was counted at least ten times. The chain is built from TRBV6-1 and TRBJ2-1, with D perhaps given as TRBD1 or TRBD2 (5 bases each). The germline V gene encodes CDR1 MNHNS and CDR2 SASEGT. Trimming stripped 4 bases from V and 7 bases from J, with 20 bases between. This CDR3 is built from 16 residues. CDR3 protein: CASSARFRDGGNEQFF. In DNA form, the CDR3 reads TGTGCCAGCAGTGCGCGATTCCGGGACGGAGGAAATGAGCAGTTCTTC.

This clonotype was counted between two and nine times. The chain uses TRBV7-9 and TRBJ1-1; D is ambiguous. Germline V gives CDR1 SEHNR, CDR2 FQNEAQ (reference sequence). Trimming took off 10 bases at V and 1 base at J, with 13 bases between the two ends. The CDR3 is made up of 13 amino acids. CDR3 sequence (DNA): TGTGCCACCCCCCAGGACCCGAACACTGAAGCTTTCTTT. It specifies CATPQDPNTEAFF.

As concerns this clonotype: A much bigger clone sits one base away, suggesting this may be a read error. The V gene is TRBV27, the J gene TRBJ2-5; tentative D call: TRBD2 (7 bases). Matching the DNA end better, TRBJ2-7 makes the J call doubtful. The CDR3 extends over 14 amino acids. Germline V gene sequence: CDR1 MNHEY, CDR2 SMNVEV (reference sequence). CDR3 region: CASSCNREGSEQYF. In DNA, the CDR3 is TGTGCCAGCAGTTGCAACAGGGAGGGGAGCGAGCAGTACTTC.

The rearrangement uses TRBV28 and TRBJ1-5; 10 bases agree with TRBD1. CDR3 size: 18 residues. The V segment lost 3 bases and the J segment 3 bases; nucleotides outside the gene matches: 11. CDR1 and CDR2 from the germline V gene are MDHEN and SYDVKM. Here the CDR3 reads CASSFRDRGRSHNQPQHF. In nucleotides, the CDR3 is TGTGCCAGCAGTTTCCGGGACAGGGGCCGCAGTCACAATCAGCCCCAGCATTTT.

This clonotype was detected only a few times. The V call is TRBV6-6, the J call TRBJ1-1; TRBD1 matches 8 bases. With V trimmed by 2 bases and J by 1 base, 6 bases remained unmatched. Germline assignment: CDR1 MNHNY and CDR2 SVGAGI (reference sequence). The CDR3 is 16 amino acids. The CDR3 reads CASSYPDRVENTEAFF. The CDR3 region has the DNA TGTGCCAGCAGTTACCCGGACAGGGTTGAGAACACTGAAGCTTTCTTT.

This clonotype was found a few times. Given a much more abundant clone one base away, this may be a read error. The J gene is TRBJ2-5, the V gene TRBV12-3 or TRBV12-4; D is tentatively TRBD1 or TRBD2 (6 bases each). The CDR3 runs to 15 residues. With 3 bases removed from V and 5 bases from J, the gap between germline ends came to 16 bases. The CDR3 spells CASSLGGSPAETQYF. In DNA form, the CDR3 reads TGTGCCAGCAGTTTGGGGGGCTCCCCCGCGGAGACCCAGTACTTC.

This clonotype was observed many times. This sequence joins TRBV12-3 or TRBV12-4 and TRBJ2-5; no clear D gene. The CDR3 loop spans 16 amino acids. The V and J ends lost 5 bases and 3 bases respectively, with 19 bases between them. Here the CDR3 DNA reads TGTGCCAGCAGTCCCCTGAAAGGTCGCGCGAAAGAGACCCAGTACTTC. Protein sequence: CASSPLKGRAKETQYF.

This clonotype was seen many times. The chain has TRBV24-1 and TRBJ2-7; D is perhaps TRBD1 (6 bases). The CDR3 has 13 amino acids. CDR1 KGHDR and CDR2 SFDVKD come from the germline V gene. The V and J ends lost 5 bases and 0 bases respectively, with 7 bases between them. Here the CDR3 reads CATSGQASYEQYF. For the CDR3, the DNA is TGTGCCACCAGTGGACAGGCCTCCTACGAGCAGTACTTC.

A note on this clonotype: At one of its ends the junction is not consistent with the germline gene, which may arise from a read error. This chain uses TRBV6-6 with TRBJ2-7, with 10 bases fitting TRBD1. Germline V CDR1 and CDR2: MNHNY, SVGAGI (reference sequence). The CDR3 extends over 15 amino acids. CDR3 DNA: TGCGCCAGCAGAGACCGGGACAGGGGATGGGAAGAGCAGTACTTC. Translation: CASRDRDRGWEEQYF.

The chain recombines TRBV29-1 with TRBJ1-5; unclear D gene. Trimming left V 4 bases short and J 11 bases short, with 18 bases between. This CDR3 spans 13 amino acids. The germline V gene has CDR1 SQVTM and CDR2 ANQGSEA. In DNA, the CDR3 is TGCAGCGTTGGCGGGGATAGTTTCTGGACCCAGCATTTT. Amino acids: CSVGGDSFWTQHF.

The rearrangement links TRBV20-1 to TRBJ1-2; weak D call: TRBD1 (6 bases). This CDR3 has 14 amino acids. The germline V and J ends were trimmed by 2 bases and 8 bases, with 18 bases remaining between them. In germline, CDR1 is DFQATT, CDR2 SNEGSKA (reference sequence). CDR3 sequence (DNA): TGCAGTGCTAGACCCGCACAGGGACTGTGGGGCTACACCTTC. This sequence encodes CSARPAQGLWGYTF.

This chain links TRBV4-1 with TRBJ2-5, with 7 bases identical to TRBD2. The junction had 16 bases not matched to a gene; V was cut back by 0 bases and J by 3 bases. Germline CDR1 and CDR2: MGHRA and YSYEKL. The CDR3 spans 19 residues. This chain's CDR3 is CASSQDRMASGDIKETQYF. The CDR3 DNA sequence: TGCGCCAGCAGCCAAGATCGGATGGCTAGCGGAGACATAAAAGAGACCCAGTACTTC.

This clonotype was counted ten times or more. V usage is TRBV20-1 and J usage is TRBJ1-2; the D is unclear. Trimming cost V 7 bases and J 6 bases, with 9 bases left between them. The CDR3 is made up of 10 amino acids. CDR1 and CDR2 from the germline V gene are DFQATT and SNEGSKA (reference sequence). CDR3 sequence: CSVEGDGYTF. CDR3 nucleotides: TGCAGTGTAGAGGGAGATGGCTACACCTTC.

The chain couples TRBV5-1 to TRBJ1-1; 7 nucleotides align to TRBD1. Trimming cost V 2 bases and J 6 bases; bases outside gene matches: 10. CDR1 is SGHRS and CDR2 is YFSETQ in the germline V gene. The CDR3 runs 15 residues. Here the CDR3 reads CASSLGGTVVAEAFF. The CDR3 nucleotides read TGCGCCAGCAGCTTAGGGGGGACAGTTGTGGCTGAAGCTTTCTTT.

V usage is TRBV21-1 and J usage is TRBJ1-2; the table's D gene call, TRBD1, was not cross checked with the DNA. TRBV21-1 is a known pseudogene. The CDR3 sequence is 15 residues long. In DNA form, the CDR3 reads TGTGCCAGCCCCAAGCCCCCGACAGGGGTTGTTAGCTACACCTTC. It encodes CASPKPPTGVVSYTF.

The chain employs TRBV5-1 and TRBJ2-5, with 13 bases aligning to TRBD2. After removal of 4 bases from V and 1 base from J, the junction contained 7 bases not matched to a gene. This CDR3 spans 17 amino acids. Germline CDR1 reads SGHRS; CDR2 reads YFSETQ. CDR3 bases: TGCGCCAGCAGCCTCGCCGGGACTAGCGGGGTCCAAGAGACCCAGTACTTC. It encodes CASSLAGTSGVQETQYF.